Presented here are 10 T cell receptor beta chains from one specimen sequenced in a study of PD-1 blockade in mismatch repair-deficient tumors. Sequencing was performed with immunoSEQ multiplex PCR; in TCRdb, only in-frame clones are kept and a portion is missing. The sample carries some 130,000 clones, around nine tenths recorded once. This specimen consisted of peripheral blood, obtained approximately 72 weeks after starting pembrolizumab. These receptors all come from an adult with mismatch repair-deficient cancer.

The chain combines TRBV10-3 with TRBJ2-3; 10 nucleotides align to TRBD2. CDR1 ENHRY and CDR2 SYGVKD come from the germline V gene. The CDR3 runs to 15 residues. The ends lost 7 bases at V and 0 bases at J; junction bases unmatched: 4. CDR3: CAITRTSGSTDTQYF. The CDR3 DNA reads TGTGCCATCACCCGGACTAGCGGAAGCACAGATACGCAGTATTTT.

The V gene is TRBV19, the J gene TRBJ2-2; D is perhaps TRBD2 (6 bases). The CDR3 length is 17 residues. V was shortened by 5 bases and J by 0 bases, with 16 bases between the two germline ends. CDR1 and CDR2 from the germline V gene are LNHDA and SQIVND (reference sequence). The CDR3 sequence is CASSDMKRAPNTGELFF. CDR3 DNA: TGTGCCAGTAGTGACATGAAGCGGGCGCCGAACACCGGGGAGCTGTTTTTT.

The chain is built from TRBV6-9 and TRBJ2-7; D is possibly TRBD2 (5 bases). V lost 10 bases, J lost 3 bases, and 10 bases lay in between. The germline V gene has CDR1 MNHGY and CDR2 SVAAGI. The CDR3 runs 11 residues. In nucleotides, the CDR3 is TGTGCCACCAACCGGGGCTACGAGCAGTACTTC. It encodes CATNRGYEQYF.

V usage is TRBV4-3 and J usage is TRBJ1-1; D possibly corresponds to TRBD1 (6 bases). The CDR3 sequence is 16 residues long. Germline values: CDR1 LGHNA, CDR2 YSLEER. Deletions cut 0 bases from V and 4 bases from J, with 15 bases between. DNA for the CDR3: TGCGCCAGCAGCCAAGATTGGGGGGGCAGTCCCACTGAAGCTTTCTTT. Translated: CASSQDWGGSPTEAFF.

V gene TRBV4-3 combines with J gene TRBJ1-4; D remains unclear. V was cut by 2 bases and J by 3 bases, with 16 bases left in between. There are 17 residues in the CDR3. Germline V CDR1 and CDR2: LGHNA, YSLEER. The CDR3 DNA reads as TGCGCCAGCAGCCAAATACCCCCAGGAGCAGCTAATGAAAAACTGTTTTTT. Amino acids: CASSQIPPGAANEKLFF.

This chain uses TRBV7-2 with TRBJ2-1; D not certain. This CDR3 spans 12 amino acids. V lost 5 bases, J lost 6 bases, and 8 bases lay in between. Germline loops: CDR1 SGHTA, CDR2 FQGNSA. The CDR3 DNA is TGTGCCAGCAGCCCTGTTCCCAATGAGCAGTTCTTC. Translating it yields CASSPVPNEQFF.

This clone was recorded only once. The chain carries TRBV11-3 and TRBJ1-2; possibly TRBD1 for D (5 bases). V was pared by 0 bases and J by 3 bases, with 17 bases between. Germline CDR1 SGHNT, CDR2 YENEEA. The CDR3 loop spans 17 amino acids. The CDR3 region has the DNA TGTGCCAGCAGCTTAGATATGTTGAAGGGGAAGGACTATGGCTACACCTTC. This codes for CASSLDMLKGKDYGYTF.

The chain combines TRBV13 with TRBJ2-3, with D perhaps matching TRBD1 (5 bases). V was pared by 7 bases and J by 0 bases, with 17 bases between. CDR1 PRHDT and CDR2 FYEKMQ come from the germline V gene (reference sequence). The CDR3 runs 16 residues. In DNA, the CDR3 is TGTGCCAGCACCCTAGAAGAAGGGGTTAGCACAGATACGCAGTATTTT. Its protein product is CASTLEEGVSTDTQYF.

The V gene is TRBV12-5, the J gene TRBJ1-4; D remains unclear. The CDR3 contains 15 residues. The V and J ends lost 0 bases and 7 bases respectively, with 12 bases between them. Germline CDR1 LGHNT, CDR2 FRNRAP. This CDR3 reads CASGLVPQTAEKLFF. The CDR3 region has the DNA TGTGCTAGTGGTTTGGTACCTCAGACGGCTGAAAAACTGTTTTTT.

V gene TRBV27 combines with J gene TRBJ2-7; D unclear. Germline lookup yields CDR1 MNHEY and CDR2 SMNVEV (reference sequence). The CDR3 covers 13 residues. Trimming left V 0 bases short and J 6 bases short, with 9 bases between. The CDR3 DNA sequence: TGTGCCAGCAGTTTATCTTTCGGTTCCGAGCAGTACTTC. Its protein is CASSLSFGSEQYF.